The source of this TCR beta chain is a study of blood T cell repertoires in COVID-19. The junction had 8 bases not matched to a gene; V was cut back by 4 bases and J by 12 bases. CDR3 size: 14 residues. Germline V gene sequence: CDR1 SGHTA, CDR2 FQGNSA. Repertoires were generated with immunoSEQ multiplex PCR, while TCRdb's copy carries only in-frame clones and drops some. Among 300,000 to 350,000 clones listed, 80% to 90% were seen once. The sequenced sample was peripheral blood. The clonotype originates from a man aged 25 to 40 with COVID-19, enrolled during active disease. This chain connects TRBV7-2 to TRBJ1-6; 8 nucleotides agree with TRBD1. DNA of the CDR3: TGTGCCAGCAGCTGGGGACAGGCGAGTGGACCCCTCCACTTT. Protein sequence: CASSWGQASGPLHF.